These T cell receptor beta chains were read from a single sample in a study of cytomegalovirus exposure and HLA in healthy donors. Sequencing used immunoSEQ multiplex PCR; TCRdb keeps in-frame clones, though not all of them. The data show some 87,000 clones, with about two thirds seen just once and 5.5% held by the top ten. The sequencing sample was made of PBMCs. The receptors derive from a woman under 40 in good health and CMV-seropositive. Each CDR3 is given with its conserved first and last residue. The order of the fields is clone size, J gene, D gene, V gene, CDR3 length, CDR3 protein, CDR3 DNA. A D gene is named only where the DNA matches it firmly. Size is stated for part of the rows, as once, few or many counts, or as a class when the clone is expanded.

few	TRBJ1-1	NA	TRBV5-1	13	CASSFDLNTEAFF	TGCGCCAGCAGCTTCGACTTGAACACTGAAGCTTTCTTT
NA	TRBJ1-1	NA	TRBV5-5	15	CASSQDSSWNTEAFF	TGCGCCAGCAGCCAGGACTCTAGTTGGAACACTGAAGCTTTCTTT
NA	TRBJ2-7	TRBD1	TRBV7-2	14	CASRAGTGFVEQYF	TGTGCCAGCAGAGCCGGGACAGGGTTTGTCGAGCAGTACTTC
few	TRBJ1-6	NA	TRBV6-5	14	CASSYLSPSSPLHF	TGTGCCAGCAGTTACTTGAGCCCTAGCTCACCCCTCCACTTT
few	TRBJ2-3	NA	TRBV5-1	15	CASSLGHRIGDTQYF	TGCGCCAGCAGCCTGGGGCACAGGATAGGCGATACGCAGTATTTT
NA	TRBJ2-1	TRBD2	TRBV4-2	17	CASSQLEGLAGDNEQFF	TGTGCCAGCAGCCAATTAGAGGGACTAGCGGGGGACAATGAGCAGTTCTTC
NA	TRBJ1-1	NA	TRBV19	12	CASRDMNTEAFF	TGTGCCAGTAGAGACATGAACACTGAAGCTTTCTTT
NA	TRBJ2-5	NA	TRBV7-3	18	CASSLIRIRQGNGETQYF	TGTGCCAGCAGCTTAATTCGCATTCGGCAGGGGAATGGGGAGACCCAGTACTTC
NA	TRBJ1-1	NA	TRBV7-9	13	CASSLGGGTEAFF	TGTGCCAGCAGCCTAGGGGGGGGCACTGAAGCTTTCTTT
few	TRBJ2-3	TRBD2	TRBV19	18	CASTDDFGGGFSTDTQYF	TGTGCCAGTACCGACGACTTCGGGGGAGGGTTTAGCACAGATACGCAGTATTTT
NA	TRBJ1-1	NA	TRBV27	16	CASSLSMGGPGTEAFF	TGTGCCAGCAGTTTATCGATGGGGGGGCCGGGCACTGAAGCTTTCTTT
few	TRBJ1-1	NA	TRBV28	16	CASSLLWGEGESEAFF	TGTGCCAGCAGTTTATTGTGGGGGGAGGGCGAGAGTGAAGCTTTCTTT
NA	TRBJ2-1	TRBD1	TRBV19	16	CASRAGRDRGIWEQFF	TGTGCCAGCCGAGCAGGGCGGGACAGGGGAATTTGGGAGCAGTTCTTC
NA	TRBJ1-4	TRBD1	TRBV18	16	CASSGLGQVLNEKLFF	TGTGCCAGCTCAGGACTCGGACAGGTTCTAAATGAAAAACTGTTTTTT
NA	TRBJ2-6	TRBD1	TRBV5-6	17	CASSRGQGYSGANVLTF	TGTGCCAGCAGCAGGGGACAGGGCTACTCTGGGGCCAACGTCCTGACTTTC
NA	TRBJ1-2	TRBD1	TRBV2	15	CASSDTRTGVYGYTF	TGTGCCAGCAGCGACACTAGGACAGGGGTCTATGGCTACACCTTC
few	TRBJ1-2	NA	TRBV7-9	16	CSSSLDKTGGYYGYTF	TGTTCCAGCAGCTTAGATAAAACGGGCGGGTACTATGGCTACACCTTC
few	TRBJ2-1	TRBD2	TRBV2	15	CASSGTGLAGNEQFF	TGTGCCAGCAGTGGAACGGGACTAGCGGGGAATGAGCAGTTCTTC
medium-sized	TRBJ2-7	NA	TRBV5-5	14	CASSLTRDPGAQYF	TGTGCCAGCAGCTTAACGCGGGACCCTGGAGCGCAGTACTTC
NA	TRBJ2-3	TRBD2	TRBV2	17	CASNVFLGGVRTDTQYF	TGTGCCAGCAACGTTTTCCTGGGAGGGGTCCGCACAGATACGCAGTATTTT
NA	TRBJ1-1	TRBD1	TRBV7-3	15	CASSLAGTGRTEAFF	TGTGCCAGCAGCTTAGCGGGGACAGGGAGGACTGAAGCTTTCTTT
NA	TRBJ1-1	NA	TRBV6-4	15	CASSLSATENTEAFF	TGTGCCAGCAGTCTGAGCGCGACAGAGAACACTGAAGCTTTCTTT
NA	TRBJ1-2	TRBD1	TRBV7-9	15	CASSSGQGSNYGYTF	TGTGCCAGCAGCTCCGGACAGGGTTCTAACTATGGCTACACCTTC
NA	TRBJ1-1	TRBD1	TRBV18	14	CASSPGTGDAEAFF	TGTGCCAGCTCACCAGGGACAGGGGACGCTGAAGCTTTCTTT
NA	TRBJ1-1	NA	TRBV4-3	15	CASSQAAVKNTEAFF	TGCGCCAGCAGCCAAGCTGCGGTGAAGAACACTGAAGCTTTCTTT
NA	TRBJ1-4	TRBD1	TRBV6-5	15	CASRVRDRGTEKLFF	TGTGCCAGCAGGGTCCGGGACAGGGGAACTGAAAAACTGTTTTTT
NA	TRBJ2-3	TRBD2	TRBV7-7	14	CASSLAGPGDTQYF	TGTGCTAGCAGCTTAGCGGGGCCGGGAGATACGCAGTATTTT
medium-sized	TRBJ2-3	TRBD1	TRBV18	15	CASSPQTGSTDTQYF	TGTGCCAGCTCACCACAGACAGGGAGCACAGATACGCAGTATTTT
NA	TRBJ2-7	NA	TRBV6-1	11	CASSEGHEQYF	TGTGCCAGCAGTGAAGGACACGAGCAGTACTTC
NA	TRBJ2-1	TRBD2	TRBV2	15	CASSGAGGTNNEQFF	TGTGCCAGCAGTGGGGCGGGGGGAACGAACAATGAGCAGTTCTTC
NA	TRBJ1-1	TRBD1	TRBV10-3	13	CAIRQTGITEAFF	TGTGCCATCAGACAGACAGGGATCACTGAAGCTTTCTTT
NA	TRBJ2-5	NA	TRBV7-7	13	CASSSGQQETQYF	TGTGCCAGCAGCTCTGGGCAGCAAGAGACCCAGTACTTC
few	TRBJ2-1	TRBD2	TRBV7-6	15	CASSFGTSFSDEQFF	TGTGCCAGCAGCTTCGGGACTAGCTTCTCGGATGAGCAGTTCTTC
NA	TRBJ2-5	NA	TRBV14	14	CASSQDLGIETQYF	TGTGCCAGCAGCCAAGATCTCGGGATAGAGACCCAGTACTTC
NA	TRBJ2-3	TRBD2	TRBV7-7	16	CASSPGDSGGGDTQYF	TGTGCCAGCAGCCCAGGGGATAGCGGGGGGGGAGATACGCAGTATTTT
few	TRBJ2-7	TRBD1	TRBV19	15	CASTRTGTGSYEQYF	TGTGCCAGTACTCGGACCGGGACAGGGTCCTACGAGCAGTACTTC
NA	TRBJ1-3	NA	TRBV19	16	CASSPRGANSGNTIYF	TGTGCCAGTAGTCCGCGGGGGGCCAACTCTGGAAACACCATATATTTT
NA	TRBJ1-5	NA	TRBV2	15	CASRPDSLSNQPQHF	TGTGCCAGCAGACCTGACAGTCTTAGCAATCAGCCCCAGCATTTT
NA	TRBJ2-7	NA	TRBV6-1	15	CASSEGFGAIYEQYF	TGTGCCAGCAGTGAAGGGTTTGGGGCGATCTACGAGCAGTACTTC
NA	TRBJ1-5	NA	TRBV5-1	15	CASSLSGDINQPQHF	TGCGCCAGCAGCCTCTCAGGGGACATCAATCAGCCCCAGCATTTT
NA	TRBJ2-5	TRBD2	TRBV4-2	16	CASSQDGGGGGETQYF	TGTGCCAGCAGCCAAGACGGCGGGGGGGGCGGGGAGACCCAGTACTTC
NA	TRBJ2-7	TRBD1	TRBV6-6	14	CASIGAGGNYEQYF	TGTGCCAGCATAGGGGCAGGGGGAAACTACGAGCAGTACTTC
few	TRBJ1-1	TRBD1	TRBV5-6	16	CASSLAQGNVNTEAFF	TGTGCCAGCAGCTTGGCACAGGGGAACGTGAACACTGAAGCTTTCTTT
few	TRBJ1-1	NA	TRBV6-1	15	CASSELGIPGTEAFF	TGTGCCAGCAGTGAACTCGGGATCCCGGGCACTGAAGCTTTCTTT
NA	TRBJ2-2	NA	TRBV19	14	CASSSQGNTGELFF	TGTGCCAGTAGTAGCCAGGGGAACACCGGGGAGCTGTTTTTT
NA	TRBJ2-7	TRBD1	TRBV13	15	CASSLFGGTGDEQYF	TGTGCCAGCAGCTTATTTGGTGGGACAGGGGACGAGCAGTACTTC
NA	TRBJ1-1	TRBD1	TRBV6-6	14	CARQGVVGITEAFF	TGTGCCAGGCAGGGGGTGGTAGGGATCACTGAAGCTTTCTTT
few	TRBJ1-5	NA	TRBV7-2	13	CASSRNRNQPQHF	TGTGCCAGCAGCCGCAACCGGAATCAGCCCCAGCATTTT
NA	TRBJ1-6	TRBD1	TRBV29-1	13	CSVGTGVDSPLHF	TGCAGCGTTGGGACAGGGGTAGACTCACCCCTCCACTTT
NA	TRBJ2-5	TRBD2	TRBV5-4	16	CASSLALRGGLETQYF	TGTGCCAGCAGCTTGGCCTTGCGGGGGGGCCTTGAGACCCAGTACTTC
NA	TRBJ2-1	TRBD2	TRBV4-1	16	CASSQDLSGGRNEQFF	TGCGCCAGCAGCCAAGATCTAAGCGGGGGTCGCAATGAGCAGTTCTTC
NA	TRBJ1-1	NA	TRBV6-6	14	CASSSPGLNTEAFF	TGTGCCAGCTCTTCCCCGGGGTTAAACACTGAAGCTTTCTTT
few	TRBJ2-7	NA	TRBV7-2	15	CASSTPGFYTYEQYF	TGTGCCAGCAGCACCCCAGGGTTTTACACCTACGAGCAGTACTTC
few	TRBJ2-5	NA	TRBV9	14	CASSVRGGQETQYF	TGTGCCAGCAGCGTTCGAGGGGGACAAGAGACCCAGTACTTC
few	TRBJ2-5	TRBD2	TRBV4-2	20	CASSPTSGAGDYTEQETQYF	TGTGCCAGCAGCCCAACCTCGGGAGCGGGGGATTATACGGAACAAGAGACCCAGTACTTC
NA	TRBJ2-7	TRBD1	TRBV5-1	14	CASSPRDRVREQYF	TGCGCCAGTTCCCCCCGGGACAGGGTACGCGAGCAGTACTTC
NA	TRBJ2-1	NA	TRBV7-7	13	CASSSLAYNEQFF	TGTGCCAGCAGCTCGCTAGCTTACAATGAGCAGTTCTTC